This entry lists 16 T cell receptor beta chains sequenced from one sample in a study of OX40 agonist ivuxolimab in advanced cancers. Clones were sequenced by immunoSEQ multiplex PCR, and TCRdb holds only the in-frame ones, with some missing. The profile shows almost 85,000 clones, 90% to 95% of them singletons. Sequencing was performed on CD4+ or CD8+ T cells sorted from blood, taken in a trial of the OX40 agonist ivuxolimab. The receptors were sampled from an adult with an advanced solid tumor such as melanoma, head and neck, liver or kidney cancer.

This chain uses TRBV4-3 with TRBJ1-3; D is possibly TRBD1 (6 bases). Trimming shortened V by 0 bases and J by 0 bases, and 9 bases separated the two germline ends. Germline CDR1 is LGHNA and CDR2 is YSLEER. The CDR3 totals 16 residues. The CDR3 region is CASSQDGGGSGNTIYF. CDR3 nucleotides: TGCGCCAGCAGCCAAGATGGAGGGGGCTCTGGAAACACCATATATTTT.

V usage is TRBV9 and J usage is TRBJ2-1; TRBD2 aligns across 7 bases. The CDR3 loop spans 15 amino acids. Germline CDR1 SGDLS, CDR2 YYNGEE. V dropped 0 bases and J dropped 5; count of bases not matched to a gene: 5. The CDR3 is CASSVGGREDNEQFF. The CDR3 DNA sequence: TGTGCCAGCAGCGTAGGAGGTCGGGAGGACAATGAGCAGTTCTTC.

The chain carries TRBV5-6 and TRBJ1-3; D unclear. This CDR3 spans 15 amino acids. The V gene's germline CDR1 is SGHDT and CDR2 YYEEEE. V was pared by 2 bases and J by 0 bases, with 9 bases between. The DNA for the CDR3 is TGTGCCAGCAGCTTAGGACCATCCTCTGGAAACACCATATATTTT. Its protein is CASSLGPSSGNTIYF. The entire variable domain, with the rest obtained from reference TRBV5-6 and TRBJ1-3, is as follows: DAGVTQSPTHLIKTRGQQVTLRCSPKSGHDTVSWYQQALGQGPQFIFQYYEEEERQRGNFPDRFSGHQFPNYSSELNVNALLLGDSALYLCASSLGPSSGNTIYFGEGSWLTVV.

This clone was seen once. V is TRBV30 and J is TRBJ1-1, with D possibly TRBD1 on 5 matching bases. The CDR3 is made up of 14 amino acids. From germline, CDR1 is GTSNPN and CDR2 SVGIG (reference sequence). Trimming removed 4 bases at V and 3 bases at J, with 15 bases between. DNA for the CDR3: TGTGCCTGGACCACAGGAACCGGGGACACTGAAGCTTTCTTT. It is translated as CAWTTGTGDTEAFF. The variable domain in full, completed from reference TRBV30 and TRBJ1-1, reads SQTIHQWPATLVQPVGSPLSLECTVEGTSNPNLYWYRQAAGRGLQLLFYSVGIGQISSEVPQNLSASRPQDRQFILSSKKLLLSDSGFYLCAWTTGTGDTEAFFGQGTRLTVV.

The V call is TRBV7-3, the J call TRBJ2-3; unclear D gene. From germline, CDR1 is SGHTA and CDR2 FQGTGA. This CDR3 has 12 residues. V lost 4 bases and J 6 bases, leaving 8 bases between the germline ends. This chain's CDR3 is CASSSTADTQYF. Written as DNA, the CDR3 is TGTGCCAGCAGCTCAACCGCGGATACGCAGTATTTT.

This chain connects TRBV7-6 to TRBJ2-1; possibly TRBD2 for D (6 bases). With 6 bases removed from V and 5 bases from J, the gap between germline ends came to 29 bases. Germline CDR1 reads SGHVS; CDR2 reads FNYEAQ. This CDR3 has 19 amino acids. In DNA, the CDR3 is TGTGCCAGCAGTCGACTCCGGTGGGGCCCAACGGGGGATGACAATGAGCAGTTCTTC. It encodes CASSRLRWGPTGDDNEQFF. Full variable domain (remainder filled in from reference TRBV7-6 and TRBJ2-1): GAGVSQSPRYKVTKRGQDVALRCDPISGHVSLYWYRQALGQGPEFLTYFNYEAQQDKSGLPNDRFSAERPEGSISTLTIQRTEQRDSAMYRCASSRLRWGPTGDDNEQFFGPGTRLTVL.

V gene TRBV9 combines with J gene TRBJ2-1; 11 nucleotides match TRBD2. Germline CDR1 is SGDLS and CDR2 is YYNGEE. This CDR3 has 16 residues. J lost 0 bases, V lost 4 bases, and 3 bases had no gene match. The CDR3 region has the DNA TGTGCCAGCAGCCCTAGCGGGAGGTTCTCCTACAATGAGCAGTTCTTC. As protein: CASSPSGRFSYNEQFF.

The J gene is TRBJ2-7, the V gene TRBV28; tentatively, D is TRBD1 (6 bases). The CDR3 sequence is 13 residues long. CDR1 is MDHEN, CDR2 SYDVKM, per germline. V lost 6 bases to trimming and J lost 4 bases, with 13 bases between them. The CDR3 is CASSPEGQYEQYF. The CDR3 DNA reads as TGTGCCAGCAGCCCCGAGGGACAATACGAGCAGTACTTC.

This sequence joins TRBV27 and TRBJ2-5; 13 bases agree with TRBD2. Germline V CDR1 and CDR2: MNHEY, SMNVEV (reference sequence). There are 17 residues in the CDR3. The J segment lost 4 bases and the V segment lost 4 bases, leaving 9 bases of the junction unmatched. CDR3 loop: CASSSWTSGRGSETQYF. The CDR3 DNA sequence: TGTGCCAGCAGTTCTTGGACTAGCGGGAGAGGGTCAGAGACCCAGTACTTC.

The gene calls are TRBV28 and TRBJ1-5, with D possibly being TRBD1 (5 bases). The CDR3 is 15 amino acids. V was pared by 6 bases and J by 5 bases, with 17 bases between. Germline CDR1 MDHEN, CDR2 SYDVKM. The CDR3 protein is CASRGDKERDQPQHF. The CDR3 DNA follows: TGTGCCAGCAGGGGGGATAAGGAGCGTGATCAGCCCCAGCATTTT.

This rearrangement joins TRBV9 to TRBJ2-2; TRBD1 or TRBD2 may be the D gene (5 bases each). Deletions cut 2 bases from V and 4 bases from J, with 12 bases between. The CDR3 has 15 amino acids. Germline V gives CDR1 SGDLS, CDR2 YYNGEE. The CDR3 region is CASSVDGTSTGELFF. For the CDR3, the DNA is TGTGCCAGCAGCGTCGACGGGACGAGCACCGGGGAGCTGTTTTTT. Based on the CDR3 plus reference TRBV9 and TRBJ2-2, the full variable domain is DSGVTQTPKHLITATGQRVTLRCSPRSGDLSVYWYQQSLDQGLQFLIQYYNGEERAKGNILERFSAQQFPDLHSELNLSSLELGDSALYFCASSVDGTSTGELFFGEGSRLTVL.

V usage is TRBV9 and J usage is TRBJ2-7, with 9 positions matching TRBD1. Germline CDR1 and CDR2: SGDLS and YYNGEE. The CDR3 runs 14 residues. V lost 0 bases to trimming and J lost 6 bases; unmatched junction nucleotides: 4. The CDR3 region has the DNA TGTGCCAGCAGCGTAGGGGGACAGGGAGGCGAGCAGTACTTC. Translated, it gives CASSVGGQGGEQYF.

The rearrangement joins TRBV7-2 to TRBJ2-7, with a possible D match to TRBD2 (5 bases). Trimming removed 2 bases from V and 4 bases from J, with 9 bases in between. CDR1 SGHTA and CDR2 FQGNSA come from the germline V gene. This CDR3 has 13 residues. The CDR3, as DNA: TGTGCCAGCAGCTTATCGGGGTCGTACGAGCAGTACTTC. It codes for CASSLSGSYEQYF.

The chain recombines TRBV7-3 with TRBJ2-5; D is ambiguous. CDR1 and CDR2 (germline): SGHTA, FQGTGA. Trimming left V 2 bases short and J 0 bases short, with 7 bases between. The length of the CDR3 is 14 residues. The CDR3, as DNA: TGTGCCAGCAGCTTACACCCGTACCAAGAGACCCAGTACTTC. Translating gives CASSLHPYQETQYF. Supplemented by reference TRBV7-3 and TRBJ2-5, the full variable domain reads GAGVSQTPSNKVTEKGKYVELRCDPISGHTALYWYRQSLGQGPEFLIYFQGTGAADDSGLPNDRFFAVRPEGSVSTLKIQRTERGDSAVYLCASSLHPYQETQYFGPGTRLLVL.

This sequence joins TRBV9 and TRBJ1-2, with 7 bases identical to TRBD1. CDR3 length: 16 residues. Germline V gene sequence: CDR1 SGDLS, CDR2 YYNGEE. V was clipped by 4 bases and J by 4 bases; unmatched bases: 13. The CDR3 here is CASSNEPGQLSYGYTF. The DNA for the CDR3 is TGTGCCAGCAGCAACGAGCCGGGACAGCTTTCCTATGGCTACACCTTC. The variable domain in full, with the rest retrieved from reference TRBV9 and TRBJ1-2, is DSGVTQTPKHLITATGQRVTLRCSPRSGDLSVYWYQQSLDQGLQFLIQYYNGEERAKGNILERFSAQQFPDLHSELNLSSLELGDSALYFCASSNEPGQLSYGYTFGSGTRLTVV.

The rearrangement joins TRBV23-1 to TRBJ2-7; TRBD1 agrees at 12 bases. TRBV23-1 belongs to the ORF category, with a function that is uncertain. The CDR3 has 20 amino acids. With 3 bases clipped from V and 0 bases from J, the junction kept 15 bases outside the gene matches. The DNA for the CDR3 is TGCGCCAGCAGTCAGCAAGCCGGGACAGGGGGCCCCCTCATCTCCTACGAGCAGTACTTC. Translated, it gives CASSQQAGTGGPLISYEQYF.